This is a list of T cell receptor beta chains from one sample in a study of hypomethylating agent response in myelodysplastic syndrome. TCRdb keeps only in-frame clones here, not all; method: immunoSEQ multiplex PCR. The sample includes some 5,900 clones, roughly nine tenths seen only once; the top ten take under 15%. The specimen was bone marrow, collected before or after starting hypomethylating agent treatment for myelodysplastic syndrome (not recorded which). These receptors were taken from a human donor with myelodysplastic syndrome. Both conserved end residues are part of each CDR3. The order of the fields is D gene, J gene, V gene, clone size, CDR3 protein, CDR3 DNA. The D gene is left open where the match is weak. Not all rows give a size; the values are once, few, many and, for expanded clones, a class.

>TRBD1|TRBJ2-7|TRBV2|NA
CASSPDRGRPYF
TGTGCCAGCAGCCCGGACAGGGGGCGTCCGTACTTC
>NA|TRBJ1-2|TRBV5-4|once
CASSQNLMSDRNYGYTF
TGTGCCAGCAGCCAAAACCTTATGTCTGACAGGAACTATGGCTACACCTTC
>TRBD1|TRBJ1-2|TRBV9|NA
CASSAGTGVSYGYTF
TGTGCCAGCAGCGCCGGGACAGGGGTATCCTATGGCTACACCTTC
>NA|TRBJ2-7|TRBV7-8|NA
CASSLSAGRGYEQYF
TGTGCCAGCAGCTTATCGGCAGGGAGAGGCTACGAGCAGTACTTC
>NA|TRBJ2-1|TRBV27|NA
CASSPRTPTYNEQFF
TGTGCCAGCAGTCCCCGGACACCGACCTACAATGAGCAGTTCTTC
>TRBD2|TRBJ2-3|TRBV9|NA
CASSIPSGGLTDTQYF
TGTGCCAGCAGCATCCCTAGCGGGGGACTCACAGATACGCAGTATTTT
>NA|TRBJ1-4|TRBV29-1|NA
CSVGDLRGEKLFF
TGCAGCGTCGGGGACTTGCGGGGGGAAAAACTGTTTTTT
>TRBD1|TRBJ2-7|TRBV2|NA
CASSDPTGPPYEQYF
TGTGCCAGCAGTGATCCGACAGGGCCTCCCTACGAGCAGTACTTC
>NA|TRBJ1-4|TRBV29-1|NA
CSVADPGVNEKLFF
TGCAGCGTTGCCGATCCAGGGGTAAATGAAAAACTGTTTTTT
>NA|TRBJ1-5|TRBV5-6|NA
CASSLQGNQPQHF
TGTGCCAGCAGCTTACAGGGAAATCAGCCCCAGCATTTT
>TRBD1|TRBJ2-2|TRBV11-3|NA
CASSTDPTGGGTGELFF
TGTGCCAGCAGCACGGACCCGACAGGGGGAGGGACCGGGGAGCTGTTTTTT
>TRBD1|TRBJ1-2|TRBV2|NA
CASSAGTGSYGYTF
TGTGCCAGCAGTGCCGGGACAGGGTCGTATGGCTACACCTTC
>NA|TRBJ1-1|TRBV30|once
CAWSVNLGAFF
TGTGCCTGGAGTGTAAATCTGGGTGCTTTCTTT
>TRBD2|TRBJ2-7|TRBV2|NA
CASSGRPAGPSSYEQYF
TGTGCCAGCAGTGGAAGACCAGCGGGACCCAGCTCCTACGAGCAGTACTTC
>TRBD1|TRBJ2-7|TRBV11-3|NA
CASSQGQGEQYF
TGTGCCAGCAGCCAGGGACAGGGGGAGCAGTACTTC
>NA|TRBJ1-1|TRBV6-1|NA
CASSEAGSGTEAFF
TGTGCCAGCAGTGAAGCAGGCTCAGGTACTGAAGCTTTCTTT
>NA|TRBJ2-3|TRBV19|once
CASSSYSGPPDTQYF
TGTGCCAGTAGTTCTTATAGCGGTCCCCCAGATACGCAGTATTTT
>NA|TRBJ1-2|TRBV9|NA
CASSPTDVYGYTF
TGTGCCAGCAGCCCGACAGACGTTTATGGCTACACCTTC
>TRBD1|TRBJ1-1|TRBV5-5|NA
CASSDPGGLTEAFF
TGTGCCAGCAGCGATCCAGGGGGCTTGACTGAAGCTTTCTTT
>NA|TRBJ1-5|TRBV25-1|NA
CASSDVRALGQPQHF
TGTGCCAGCAGTGATGTCAGGGCTTTAGGTCAGCCCCAGCATTTT
>NA|TRBJ2-7|TRBV5-1|NA
CASSLGENSYEQYF
TGCGCCAGCAGCCTGGGAGAGAACTCCTACGAGCAGTACTTC
>TRBD1|TRBJ2-7|TRBV29-1|NA
CSVEQGAYEQYF
TGCAGCGTTGAGCAGGGGGCCTACGAGCAGTACTTC
>TRBD1|TRBJ1-3|TRBV19|NA
CASSIASDRGTLSSGNTIYF
TGTGCCAGTAGTATAGCATCCGACAGGGGAACGCTATCATCTGGAAACACCATATATTTT
>TRBD2|TRBJ2-3|TRBV9|NA
CASSVEGGGEIDTQYF
TGTGCCAGCAGCGTCGAGGGCGGGGGGGAGATCGATACGCAGTATTTT
>TRBD1|TRBJ1-4|TRBV7-3|NA
CASSSDRERLKLFF
TGTGCCAGCAGTTCCGACAGGGAGAGGTTGAAACTGTTTTTT
>TRBD1|TRBJ1-5|TRBV15|NA
CATSPRQGALQPQHF
TGTGCCACCAGCCCCCGACAGGGGGCTCTTCAGCCCCAGCATTTT
>NA|TRBJ1-5|TRBV9|NA
CASSPGGIQQPQHF
TGTGCCAGCAGCCCTGGGGGGATTCAACAGCCCCAGCATTTT
>NA|TRBJ1-5|TRBV19|NA
CASNQGGQPQHF
TGTGCCAGTAACCAGGGAGGTCAGCCCCAGCATTTT
>NA|TRBJ2-7|TRBV5-5|NA
CASSLALISYEQYF
TGTGCCAGCAGCCTGGCCCTAATCTCCTACGAGCAGTACTTC
>NA|TRBJ2-3|TRBV9|NA
CASSALQGEGPGDTQYF
TGTGCCAGCAGCGCCCTGCAGGGGGAGGGGCCGGGGGATACGCAGTATTTT
>NA|TRBJ2-7|TRBV6-6|once
CASSSGGEQYF
TGTGCCAGCAGTTCCGGGGGCGAGCAGTACTTC
>TRBD1|TRBJ1-2|TRBV10-3|NA
CAVYSGTGNYTF
TGTGCCGTCTACTCCGGGACAGGGAACTACACCTTC
>NA|TRBJ1-5|TRBV19|NA
CASSIGAGFESNQPQHF
TGTGCCAGTAGTATAGGGGCCGGGTTTGAGAGCAATCAGCCCCAGCATTTT
>TRBD2|TRBJ2-3|TRBV10-2|NA
CASQLAGGRDTQYF
TGCGCCAGTCAACTAGCGGGGGGGCGTGATACGCAGTATTTT
>NA|TRBJ2-1|TRBV7-2|NA
CASSLAGVGNEQFF
TGTGCCAGCAGCTTAGCCGGGGTCGGGAATGAGCAGTTCTTC
>NA|TRBJ1-1|TRBV11-3|NA
CASSLDKNTEAFF
TGTGCCAGCAGCTTAGACAAGAACACTGAAGCTTTCTTT
>NA|TRBJ2-1|TRBV6-1|once
CASSLVNEQFF
TGTGCCAGCAGTCTAGTCAATGAGCAGTTCTTC
>TRBD1|TRBJ1-1|TRBV10-3|NA
CAISESRMGQGNTEAFF
TGTGCCATCAGTGAATCACGAATGGGACAGGGGAACACTGAAGCTTTCTTT
>NA|TRBJ2-7|TRBV11-2|NA
CASGTQGVYEQYF
TGTGCCAGCGGCACACAGGGAGTCTACGAGCAGTACTTC
>TRBD2|TRBJ2-2|TRBV5-1|NA
CASTASGRDTGELFF
TGCGCCAGCACCGCTAGCGGGCGAGACACCGGGGAGCTGTTTTTT
>TRBD1|TRBJ2-1|TRBV15|NA
CATSRDLGTGGYNEQFF
TGTGCCACCAGCAGAGATTTGGGGACAGGGGGGTACAATGAGCAGTTCTTC
>TRBD1|TRBJ2-1|TRBV4-1|NA
CASSQHGTGEYNEQFF
TGCGCCAGCAGCCAGCACGGGACAGGGGAATACAATGAGCAGTTCTTC
>NA|TRBJ1-1|TRBV5-1|NA
CASSGAGIDTEAFF
TGCGCCAGCAGTGGGGCAGGGATCGACACTGAAGCTTTCTTT
>NA|TRBJ2-3|TRBV2|NA
CAIPRGTSTDTQYF
TGTGCCATACCCCGGGGAACTAGCACAGATACGCAGTATTTT
>NA|TRBJ2-7|TRBV7-9|NA
CASSLGVDEQYF
TGTGCCAGCAGCTTAGGTGTGGACGAGCAGTACTTC
>NA|TRBJ1-1|TRBV7-2|NA
CASSLELWTPEAFF
TGTGCCAGCAGCTTAGAACTGTGGACCCCTGAAGCTTTCTTT
>NA|TRBJ1-2|TRBV9|NA
CASSVEWGGYTF
TGTGCCAGCAGCGTAGAATGGGGAGGCTACACCTTC
>TRBD1|TRBJ2-7|TRBV14|once
CASSQSGTVSGEQYF
TGTGCCAGCAGCCAGTCCGGGACAGTGTCTGGCGAGCAGTACTTC